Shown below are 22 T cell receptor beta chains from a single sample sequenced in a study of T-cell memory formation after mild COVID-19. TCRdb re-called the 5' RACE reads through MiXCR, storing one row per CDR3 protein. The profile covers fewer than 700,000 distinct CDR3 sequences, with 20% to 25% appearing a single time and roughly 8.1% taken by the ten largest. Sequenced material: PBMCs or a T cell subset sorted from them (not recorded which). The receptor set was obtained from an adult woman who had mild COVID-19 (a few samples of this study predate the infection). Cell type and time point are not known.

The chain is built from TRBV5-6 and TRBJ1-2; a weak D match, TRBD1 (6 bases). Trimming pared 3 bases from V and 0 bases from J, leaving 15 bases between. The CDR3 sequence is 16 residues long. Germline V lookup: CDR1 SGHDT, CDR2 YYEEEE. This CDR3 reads CASSSPEGVTNYGYTF. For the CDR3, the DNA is TGTGCCAGCAGCTCCCCCGAGGGGGTTACTAACTATGGCTACACCTTC. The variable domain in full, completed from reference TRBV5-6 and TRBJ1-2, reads DAGVTQSPTHLIKTRGQQVTLRCSPKSGHDTVSWYQQALGQGPQFIFQYYEEEERQRGNFPDRFSGHQFPNYSSELNVNALLLGDSALYLCASSSPEGVTNYGYTFGSGTRLTVV.

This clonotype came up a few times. CDR3 region: CASSYVGGARAFF. CDR3 coding DNA: TGTGCCAGCAGCTACGTTGGGGGGGCCCGGGCTTTCTTT. V is TRBV6-2 or TRBV6-3 and J is TRBJ1-1, with a weak D call TRBD1 (6 bases). Looked up from germline, CDR1 is MNHEY and CDR2 is SVGEGT. The CDR3 contains 13 residues. Trimming removed 6 bases from V and 11 bases from J, with 19 bases in between.

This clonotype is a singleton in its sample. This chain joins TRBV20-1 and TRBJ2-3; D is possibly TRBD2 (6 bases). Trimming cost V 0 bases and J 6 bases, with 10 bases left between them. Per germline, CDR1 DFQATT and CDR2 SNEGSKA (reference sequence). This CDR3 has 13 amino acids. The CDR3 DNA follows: TGCAGTGCTAGAGATCGACTAGGGGATACGCAGTATTTT. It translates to CSARDRLGDTQYF.

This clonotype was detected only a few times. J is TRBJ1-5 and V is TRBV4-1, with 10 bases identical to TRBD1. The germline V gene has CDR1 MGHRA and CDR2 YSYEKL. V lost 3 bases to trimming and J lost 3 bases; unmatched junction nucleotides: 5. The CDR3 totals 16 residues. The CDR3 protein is CASSHPDRGDNQPQHF. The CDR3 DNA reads TGCGCCAGCAGCCACCCGGACAGGGGGGACAATCAGCCCCAGCATTTT.

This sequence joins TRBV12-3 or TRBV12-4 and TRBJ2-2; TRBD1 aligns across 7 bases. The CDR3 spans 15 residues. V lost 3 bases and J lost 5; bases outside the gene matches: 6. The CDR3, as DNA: TGTGCCAGCAGTTTTGACACAGGGGAGACCGGGGAGCTGTTTTTT. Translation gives CASSFDTGETGELFF.

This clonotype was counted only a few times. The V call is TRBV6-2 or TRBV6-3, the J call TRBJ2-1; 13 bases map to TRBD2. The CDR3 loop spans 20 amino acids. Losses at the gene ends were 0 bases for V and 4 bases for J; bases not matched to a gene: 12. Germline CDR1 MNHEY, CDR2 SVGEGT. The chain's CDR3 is CASSYSKLAGGPVAYNEQFF. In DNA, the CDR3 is TGTGCCAGCAGTTACTCCAAACTAGCGGGAGGGCCGGTTGCGTACAATGAGCAGTTCTTC.

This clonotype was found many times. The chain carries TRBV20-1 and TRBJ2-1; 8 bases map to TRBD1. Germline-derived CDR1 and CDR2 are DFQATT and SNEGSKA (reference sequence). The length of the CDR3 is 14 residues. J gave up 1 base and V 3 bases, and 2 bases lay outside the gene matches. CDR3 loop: CSASRTGSYNEQFF. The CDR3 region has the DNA TGCAGTGCTAGTCGGACAGGGTCCTACAATGAGCAGTTCTTC.

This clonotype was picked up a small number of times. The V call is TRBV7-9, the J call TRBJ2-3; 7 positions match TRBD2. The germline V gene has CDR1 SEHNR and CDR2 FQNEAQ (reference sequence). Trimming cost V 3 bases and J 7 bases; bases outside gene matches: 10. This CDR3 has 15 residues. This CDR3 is CASSFSGGGENTQYF. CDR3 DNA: TGTGCCAGCAGCTTCTCTGGGGGAGGGGAGAATACGCAGTATTTT.

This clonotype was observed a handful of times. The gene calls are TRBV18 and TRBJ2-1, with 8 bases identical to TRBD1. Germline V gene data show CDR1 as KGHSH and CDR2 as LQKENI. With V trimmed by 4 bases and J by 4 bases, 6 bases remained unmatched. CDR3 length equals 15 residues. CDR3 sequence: CASSHRTGTYNEQFF. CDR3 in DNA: TGTGCCAGCTCACACCGGACAGGGACGTACAATGAGCAGTTCTTC.

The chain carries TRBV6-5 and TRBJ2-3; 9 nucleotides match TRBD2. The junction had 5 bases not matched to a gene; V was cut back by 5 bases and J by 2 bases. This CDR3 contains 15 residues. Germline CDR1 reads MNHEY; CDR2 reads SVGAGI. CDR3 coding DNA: TGTGCCAGCAGTACCTCGGGACTAGCCACAGATACGCAGTATTTT. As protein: CASSTSGLATDTQYF.

The CDR3 region is CAWNRGRGGYTF. In DNA form, the CDR3 reads TGTGCCTGGAACAGGGGGCGGGGAGGCTACACCTTC. The genes are TRBV30 and TRBJ1-2; 9 nucleotides align to TRBD1. In germline, CDR1 is GTSNPN, CDR2 SVGIG (reference sequence). This CDR3 has 12 amino acids. Trimming removed 4 bases from V and 8 bases from J; junction bases left unmatched: 5.

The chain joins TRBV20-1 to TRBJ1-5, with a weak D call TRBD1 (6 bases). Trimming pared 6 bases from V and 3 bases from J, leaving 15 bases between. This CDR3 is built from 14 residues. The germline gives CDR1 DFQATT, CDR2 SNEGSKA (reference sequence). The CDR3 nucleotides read TGCAGTGCCAGATCTGGGGGCATCAATCAGCCCCAGCATTTT. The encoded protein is CSARSGGINQPQHF.

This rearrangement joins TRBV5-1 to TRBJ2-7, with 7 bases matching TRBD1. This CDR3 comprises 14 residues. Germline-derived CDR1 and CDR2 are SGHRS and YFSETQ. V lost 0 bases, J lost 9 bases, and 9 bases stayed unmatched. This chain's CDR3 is CASSLGDSGLVQYF. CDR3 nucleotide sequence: TGCGCCAGCAGCTTGGGGGACAGTGGCCTAGTGCAGTACTTC.

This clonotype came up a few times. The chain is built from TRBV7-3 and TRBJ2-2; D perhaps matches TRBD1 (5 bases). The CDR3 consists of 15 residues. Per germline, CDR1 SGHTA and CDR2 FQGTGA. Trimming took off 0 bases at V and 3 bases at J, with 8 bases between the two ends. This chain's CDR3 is CASSLTGAYTGELFF. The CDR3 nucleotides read TGTGCCAGCAGCTTAACAGGGGCATACACCGGGGAGCTGTTTTTT.

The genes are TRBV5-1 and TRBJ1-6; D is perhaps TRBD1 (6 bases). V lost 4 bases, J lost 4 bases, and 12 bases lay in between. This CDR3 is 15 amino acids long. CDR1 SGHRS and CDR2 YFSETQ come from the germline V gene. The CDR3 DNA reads TGCGCCAGCAGCAGGACAGAGCCTTATAATTCACCCCTCCACTTT. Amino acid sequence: CASSRTEPYNSPLHF.

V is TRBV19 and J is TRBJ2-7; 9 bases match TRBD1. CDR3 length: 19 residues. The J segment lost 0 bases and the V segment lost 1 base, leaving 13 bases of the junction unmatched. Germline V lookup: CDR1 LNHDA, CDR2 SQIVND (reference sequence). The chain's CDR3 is CASSIAYSGTGTRSYEQYF. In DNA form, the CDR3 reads TGTGCCAGTAGTATAGCCTATTCCGGGACAGGGACCCGCTCCTACGAGCAGTACTTC.

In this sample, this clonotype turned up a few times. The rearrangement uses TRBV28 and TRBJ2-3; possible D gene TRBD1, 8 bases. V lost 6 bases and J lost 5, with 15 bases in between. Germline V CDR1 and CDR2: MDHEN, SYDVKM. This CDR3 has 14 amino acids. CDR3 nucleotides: TGTGCCAGCAGAACGGACAGGGAGGGAGATACGCAGTATTTT. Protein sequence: CASRTDREGDTQYF. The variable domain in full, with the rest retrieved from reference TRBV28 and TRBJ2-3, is DVKVTQSSRYLVKRTGEKVFLECVQDMDHENMFWYRQDPGLGLRLIYFSYDVKMKEKGDIPEGYSVSREKKERFSLILESASTNQTSMYLCASRTDREGDTQYFGPGTRLTVL.

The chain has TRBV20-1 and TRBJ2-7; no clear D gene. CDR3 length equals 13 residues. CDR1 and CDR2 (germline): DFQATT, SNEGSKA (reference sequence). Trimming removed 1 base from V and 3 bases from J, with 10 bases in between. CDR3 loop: CSARVLADYEQYF. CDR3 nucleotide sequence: TGCAGTGCTAGAGTCCTCGCAGACTACGAGCAGTACTTC.

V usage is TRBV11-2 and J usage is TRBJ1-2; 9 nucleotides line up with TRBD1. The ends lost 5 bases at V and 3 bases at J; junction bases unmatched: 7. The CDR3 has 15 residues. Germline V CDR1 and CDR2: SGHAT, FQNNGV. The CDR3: CASSGTGTRDYGYTF. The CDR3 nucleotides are TGTGCCAGCAGCGGGACAGGGACGCGAGACTATGGCTACACCTTC.

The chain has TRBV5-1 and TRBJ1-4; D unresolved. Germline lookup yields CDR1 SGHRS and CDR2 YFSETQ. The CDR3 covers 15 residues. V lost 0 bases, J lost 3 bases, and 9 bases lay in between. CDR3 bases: TGCGCCAGCAGCTTGGACGCGGGTTCTAATGAAAAACTGTTTTTT. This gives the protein CASSLDAGSNEKLFF.

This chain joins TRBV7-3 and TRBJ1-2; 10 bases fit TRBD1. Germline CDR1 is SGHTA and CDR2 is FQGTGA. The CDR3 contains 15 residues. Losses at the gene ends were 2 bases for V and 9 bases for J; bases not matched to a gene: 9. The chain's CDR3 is CASSLAPGQGKSYTF. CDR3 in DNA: TGTGCCAGCAGCTTAGCCCCGGGACAGGGGAAAAGCTACACCTTC.

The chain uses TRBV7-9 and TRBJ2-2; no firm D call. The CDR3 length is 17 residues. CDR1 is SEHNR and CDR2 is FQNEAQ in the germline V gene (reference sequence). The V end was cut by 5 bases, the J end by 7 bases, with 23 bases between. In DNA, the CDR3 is TGTGCCAGCAGCCCTGGTTTTAGTCGAGAGCGTTACGGGGAGCTGTTTTTT. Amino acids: CASSPGFSRERYGELFF.